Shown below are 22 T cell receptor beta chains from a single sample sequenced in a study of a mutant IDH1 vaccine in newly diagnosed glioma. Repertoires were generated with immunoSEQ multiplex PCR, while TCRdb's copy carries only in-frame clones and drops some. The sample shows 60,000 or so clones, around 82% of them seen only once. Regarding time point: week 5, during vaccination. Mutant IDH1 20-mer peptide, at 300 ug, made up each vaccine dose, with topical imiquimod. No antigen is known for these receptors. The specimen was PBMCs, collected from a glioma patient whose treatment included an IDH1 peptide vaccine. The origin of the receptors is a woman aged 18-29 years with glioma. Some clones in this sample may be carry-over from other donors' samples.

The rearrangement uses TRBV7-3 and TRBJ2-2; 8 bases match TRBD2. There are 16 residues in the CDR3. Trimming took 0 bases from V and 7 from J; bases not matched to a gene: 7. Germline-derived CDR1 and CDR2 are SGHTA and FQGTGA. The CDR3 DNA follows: TGTGCCAGCAGCTTAACCTCCGGGACTAGGATCGGGGAGCTGTTTTTT. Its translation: CASSLTSGTRIGELFF.

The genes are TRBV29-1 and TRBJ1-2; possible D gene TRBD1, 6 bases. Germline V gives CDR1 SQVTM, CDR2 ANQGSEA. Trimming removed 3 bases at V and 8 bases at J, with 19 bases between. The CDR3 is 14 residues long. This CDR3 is CSVEGGTGAGGYTF. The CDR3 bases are TGCAGCGTTGAGGGGGGCACGGGTGCGGGGGGCTACACCTTC.

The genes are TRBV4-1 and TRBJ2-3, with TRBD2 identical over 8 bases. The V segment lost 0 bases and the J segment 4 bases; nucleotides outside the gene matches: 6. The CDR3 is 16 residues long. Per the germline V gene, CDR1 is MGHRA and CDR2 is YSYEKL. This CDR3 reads CASSQDWGLEADTQYF. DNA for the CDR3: TGCGCCAGCAGCCAAGATTGGGGACTAGAGGCAGATACGCAGTATTTT.

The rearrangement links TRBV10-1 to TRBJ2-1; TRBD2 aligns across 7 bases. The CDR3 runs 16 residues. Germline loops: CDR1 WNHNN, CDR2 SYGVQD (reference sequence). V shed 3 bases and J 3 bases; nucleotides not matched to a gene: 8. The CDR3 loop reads CASSDLSRDYYNEQFF. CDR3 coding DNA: TGCGCCAGCAGTGACCTGTCCCGGGACTACTACAATGAGCAGTTCTTC.

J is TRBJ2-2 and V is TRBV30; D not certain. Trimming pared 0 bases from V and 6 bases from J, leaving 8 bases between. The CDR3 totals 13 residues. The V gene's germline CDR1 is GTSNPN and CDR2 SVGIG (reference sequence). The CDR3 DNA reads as TGTGCCTGGAGTGTTCTCGTTGCCGGGGAGCTGTTTTTT. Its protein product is CAWSVLVAGELFF.

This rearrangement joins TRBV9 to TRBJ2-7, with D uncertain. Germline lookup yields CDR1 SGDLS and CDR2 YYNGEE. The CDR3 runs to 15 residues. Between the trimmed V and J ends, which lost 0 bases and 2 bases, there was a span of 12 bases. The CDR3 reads CASSVGPRGAYEQYF. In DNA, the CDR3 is TGTGCCAGCAGCGTAGGGCCCCGCGGAGCCTACGAGCAGTACTTC.

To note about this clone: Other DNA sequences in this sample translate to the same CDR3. The CDR3 nucleotides read TGTGCCAGCAGCGCCGGGACATTGGGGAACACTGAAGCTTTCTTT. It encodes CASSAGTLGNTEAFF. The chain carries TRBV9 and TRBJ1-1; D possibly corresponds to TRBD1 (6 bases). Germline values: CDR1 SGDLS, CDR2 YYNGEE. Trimming stripped 3 bases from V and 1 base from J, with 13 bases between. This CDR3 comprises 15 residues.

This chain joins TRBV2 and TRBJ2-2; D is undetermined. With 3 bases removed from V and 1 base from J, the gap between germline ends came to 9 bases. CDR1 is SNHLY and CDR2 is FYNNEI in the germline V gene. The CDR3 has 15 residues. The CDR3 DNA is TGTGCCAGCAGTGAGAGTCTTCAGAACACCGGGGAGCTGTTTTTT. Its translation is CASSESLQNTGELFF.

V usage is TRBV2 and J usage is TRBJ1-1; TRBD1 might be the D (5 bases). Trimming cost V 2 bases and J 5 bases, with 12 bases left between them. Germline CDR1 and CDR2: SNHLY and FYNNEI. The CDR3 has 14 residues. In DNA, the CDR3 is TGTGCCAGCAGTGAATACGGGGGTGAAACTGAAGCTTTCTTT. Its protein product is CASSEYGGETEAFF. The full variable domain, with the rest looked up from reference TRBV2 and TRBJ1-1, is EPEVTQTPSHQVTQMGQEVILRCVPISNHLYFYWYRQILGQKVEFLVSFYNNEISEKSEIFDDQFSVERPDGSNFTLKIRSTKLEDSAMYFCASSEYGGETEAFFGQGTRLTVV.

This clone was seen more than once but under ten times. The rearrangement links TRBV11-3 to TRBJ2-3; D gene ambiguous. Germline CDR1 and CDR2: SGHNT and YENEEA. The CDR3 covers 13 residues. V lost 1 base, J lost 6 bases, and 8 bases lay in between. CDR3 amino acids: CASSLALADTQYF. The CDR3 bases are TGTGCCAGCAGCTTAGCTCTCGCCGATACGCAGTATTTT.

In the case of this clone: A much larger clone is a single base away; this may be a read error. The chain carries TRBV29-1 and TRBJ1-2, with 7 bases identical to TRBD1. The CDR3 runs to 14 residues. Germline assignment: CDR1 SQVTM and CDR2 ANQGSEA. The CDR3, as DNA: TGCAGCGTTGAGGTATACAGGGGACCCTATGGCTACGCCTTC. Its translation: CSVEVYRGPYGYAF.

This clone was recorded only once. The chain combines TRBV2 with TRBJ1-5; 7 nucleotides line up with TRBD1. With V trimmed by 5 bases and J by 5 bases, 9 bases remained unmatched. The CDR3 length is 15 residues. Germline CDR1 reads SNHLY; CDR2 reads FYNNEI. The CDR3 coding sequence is TGTGCCAGCAGTCCGGGGACAGAGACCTATCAGCCCCAGCATTTT. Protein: CASSPGTETYQPQHF.

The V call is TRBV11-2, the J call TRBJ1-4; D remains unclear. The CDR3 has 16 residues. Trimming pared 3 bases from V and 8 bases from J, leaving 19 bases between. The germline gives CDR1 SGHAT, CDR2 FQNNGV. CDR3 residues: CASSLEGARVGEKLFF. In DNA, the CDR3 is TGTGCCAGCAGCTTGGAAGGAGCAAGGGTAGGAGAAAAACTGTTTTTT.

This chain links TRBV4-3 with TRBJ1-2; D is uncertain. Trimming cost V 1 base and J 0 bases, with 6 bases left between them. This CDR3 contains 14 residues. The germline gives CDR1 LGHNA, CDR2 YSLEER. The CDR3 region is CASSQAVANYGYTF. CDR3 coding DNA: TGCGCCAGCAGCCAAGCAGTAGCTAACTATGGCTACACCTTC.

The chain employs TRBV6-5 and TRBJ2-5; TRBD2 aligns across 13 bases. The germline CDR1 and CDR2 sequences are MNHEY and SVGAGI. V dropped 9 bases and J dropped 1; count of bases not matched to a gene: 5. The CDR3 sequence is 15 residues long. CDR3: CASSGTSGTQETQYF. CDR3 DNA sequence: TGTGCCAGTTCCGGGACTAGCGGGACCCAAGAGACCCAGTACTTC.

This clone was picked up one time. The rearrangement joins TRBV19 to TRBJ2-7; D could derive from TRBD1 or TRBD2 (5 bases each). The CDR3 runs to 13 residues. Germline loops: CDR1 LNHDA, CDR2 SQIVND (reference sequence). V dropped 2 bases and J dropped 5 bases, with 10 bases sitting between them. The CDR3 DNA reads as TGTGCCAGTAGTATACAGGGAGTCAACGAGCAGTACTTC. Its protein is CASSIQGVNEQYF.

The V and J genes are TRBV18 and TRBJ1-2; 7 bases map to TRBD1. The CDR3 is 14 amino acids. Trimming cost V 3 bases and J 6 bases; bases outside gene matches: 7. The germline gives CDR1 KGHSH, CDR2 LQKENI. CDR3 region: CASSPTGPGDGYTF. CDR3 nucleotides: TGTGCCAGCTCACCGACAGGGCCCGGGGATGGCTACACCTTC. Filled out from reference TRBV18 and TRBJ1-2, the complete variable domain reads NAGVMQNPRHLVRRRGQEARLRCSPMKGHSHVYWYRQLPEEGLKFMVYLQKENIIDESGMPKERFSAEFPKEGPSILRIQQVVRGDSAAYFCASSPTGPGDGYTFGSGTRLTVV.

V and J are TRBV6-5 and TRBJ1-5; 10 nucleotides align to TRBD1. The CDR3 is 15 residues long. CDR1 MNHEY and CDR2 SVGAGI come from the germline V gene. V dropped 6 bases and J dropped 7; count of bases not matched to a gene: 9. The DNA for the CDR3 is TGTGCCAGCAGCCGGGGACAGGGGTTGGGACAGCCCCAGCATTTT. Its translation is CASSRGQGLGQPQHF.

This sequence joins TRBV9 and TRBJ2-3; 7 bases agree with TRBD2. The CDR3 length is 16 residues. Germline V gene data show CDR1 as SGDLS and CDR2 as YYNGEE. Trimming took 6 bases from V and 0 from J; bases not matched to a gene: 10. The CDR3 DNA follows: TGTGCCAGCACCTCGCCTGTGGGGGGGAGCACAGATACGCAGTATTTT. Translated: CASTSPVGGSTDTQYF.

CDR3 sequence (DNA): TGTGCCACCAGCCCAGTTAGAGGGACCCAGTACTTC. Residues: CATSPVRGTQYF. The chain joins TRBV15 to TRBJ2-5; D gene uncertain. From germline, CDR1 is LNHNV and CDR2 YYDKDF (reference sequence). V was trimmed by 5 bases and J by 7 bases, leaving 11 bases between them. The CDR3 covers 12 residues.

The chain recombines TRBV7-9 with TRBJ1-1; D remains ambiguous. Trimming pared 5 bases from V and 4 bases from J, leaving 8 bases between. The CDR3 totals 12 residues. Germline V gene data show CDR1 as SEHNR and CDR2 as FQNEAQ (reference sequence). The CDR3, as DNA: TGTGCCAGCAGCCAACCTGGCACTGAAGCTTTCTTT. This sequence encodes CASSQPGTEAFF.

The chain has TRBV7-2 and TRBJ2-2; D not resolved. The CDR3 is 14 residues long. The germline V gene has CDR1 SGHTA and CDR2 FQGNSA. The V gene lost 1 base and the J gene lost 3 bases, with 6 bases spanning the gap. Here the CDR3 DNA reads TGTGCCAGCAGCTTAGGATACTACACCGGGGAGCTGTTTTTT. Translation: CASSLGYYTGELFF.